The entry below describes one T cell receptor beta chain. Germline assignment: CDR1 SNHLY and CDR2 FYNNEI. This CDR3 has 14 residues. Trimming pared 6 bases from V and 4 bases from J, leaving 15 bases between. Per the study methods: Reference gene primer amplification yielded estimated nucleated cell counts. Using immunoSEQ multiplex PCR, the repertoire was profiled, and TCRdb retains in-frame clones only, with some absent. That table is the source of V, J and clone size, and D and trimming were worked out from the DNA. The table has more than 140,000 clones, about 80% seen once. This record comes from a study of blood T cell repertoires in COVID-19. Study information: Sites in the United States, Italy and Spain provided acute and convalescent COVID-19 samples. T cells, B-cell-depleted T cells, or PBMCs provided the cDNA or gDNA that served as material.

Sequencing used peripheral blood. This receptor was identified in a human donor in a cohort sampled during active COVID-19. This chain uses TRBV2 with TRBJ1-2; D possibly corresponds to TRBD1 (5 bases). This CDR3 reads CASSAQVDLYGYTF. The DNA of the CDR3 is TGTGCCAGCAGCGCACAGGTAGATCTCTATGGCTACACCTTC.